This T cell receptor (beta chain) was sequenced during a study of shared clonotypes between healthy human individuals. CD45RO-negative, CCR7-selected cells formed the naive CD8 fraction, which excluded terminally differentiated effector memory CD45RA+ cells. V lost 5 bases, J lost 4 bases, and 8 bases stayed unmatched. This CDR3 spans 14 amino acids. Germline loops: CDR1 MNHEY, CDR2 SVGAGI. Study-level points and caveats: Several donors had roughly 5% of their naive CD4 clonotypes in common.

Profiled with immunoSEQ multiplex PCR; TCRdb holds only in-frame clones, not every one. This sample has about 2.1 million clones; just under 95% occur once, and the top ten carry 1.5% to 2%. A word on this clone: Its antigen is currently unknown.

The chain employs TRBV6-5 and TRBJ2-7; the match to TRBD2 covers 7 bases. Sequenced material: naive CD8+ T cells from PBMCs. This sequence was found in a man between 18 and 29 years old in good health. Some clones in this sample may be carry-over from other donors' samples. CDR3 coding DNA: TGTGCCAGCAGTCCCGTTCTAGCGGCTTACGAGCAGTACTTC. Amino acids: CASSPVLAAYEQYF.